Below, 29 T cell receptor beta chains from the same sample are listed, as sequenced in a study of blood T cell repertoires in COVID-19. Assay: immunoSEQ multiplex PCR; the TCRdb copy retains only in-frame clones and omits some. The sample carries about 33,000 clones, around nine tenths recorded once. The sequencing input was peripheral blood. These receptors were collected from a woman older than 75 with active or convalescent COVID-19.

The V and J genes are TRBV9 and TRBJ2-2; 7 bases are shared with TRBD2. The CDR3 runs to 15 residues. V trimming: 4 bases; J trimming: 5 bases; junction bases outside the gene matches: 8. Germline V lookup: CDR1 SGDLS, CDR2 YYNGEE. CDR3 loop: CASSIAGDGTGELFF. Written as DNA, the CDR3 is TGTGCCAGCAGCATCGCGGGGGATGGGACCGGGGAGCTGTTTTTT.

The V gene is TRBV7-9, the J gene TRBJ1-5; weak D call: TRBD1 (6 bases). The V gene's germline CDR1 is SEHNR and CDR2 FQNEAQ (reference sequence). Trimming took off 5 bases at V and 1 base at J, with 9 bases between the two ends. There are 14 residues in the CDR3. Written as DNA, the CDR3 is TGTGCCAGCAGCCCTGGGACAAGCAATCAGCCCCAGCATTTT. Translated: CASSPGTSNQPQHF.

V and J are TRBV10-2 and TRBJ1-6; perhaps TRBD1 as D (5 bases). The CDR3 consists of 18 residues. Germline CDR1 WSHSY, CDR2 SAAADI. V was clipped by 4 bases and J by 5 bases, with 21 bases between them. CDR3 protein: CASSAHLGASVNNSPLHF. Written as DNA, the CDR3 is TGCGCCAGCAGTGCTCACTTAGGGGCCTCTGTTAATAATTCACCCCTCCACTTT.

The chain links TRBV28 to TRBJ1-1; D might be TRBD1 (6 bases). CDR1 is MDHEN and CDR2 is SYDVKM in the germline V gene. The CDR3 length is 13 residues. Trimming removed 4 bases from V and 3 bases from J, with 9 bases in between. The DNA for the CDR3 is TGTGCCAGCAGTTACAGGGTCGACACTGAAGCTTTCTTT. The encoded protein is CASSYRVDTEAFF.

The gene calls are TRBV27 and TRBJ2-2, with D perhaps matching TRBD1 (5 bases). This CDR3 has 12 amino acids. The germline V gene encodes CDR1 MNHEY and CDR2 SMNVEV (reference sequence). Trimming shortened V by 8 bases and J by 7 bases, and 11 bases separated the two germline ends. CDR3 sequence reads: CASGAQVGELFF. DNA of the CDR3: TGTGCCAGCGGGGCCCAGGTCGGGGAGCTGTTTTTT.

This clone appeared a single time. The chain links TRBV19 to TRBJ1-5, with TRBD1 identical over 11 bases. Germline CDR1 and CDR2: LNHDA and SQIVND (reference sequence). V shed 7 bases, J shed 9 bases, and the junction held 5 bases outside the gene matches. This CDR3 is built from 13 residues. CDR3 DNA: TGTGCCAGTATGGACAGGGGGCGGACGCCCCAGCATTTT. Amino acids: CASMDRGRTPQHF.

The rearrangement links TRBV7-8 to TRBJ1-3; 9 bases match TRBD1. The trim removed 3 bases at V and 0 bases at J, leaving 9 bases unmatched. The length of the CDR3 is 18 residues. Germline V gives CDR1 SGHVS, CDR2 FQNEAQ. In DNA form, the CDR3 reads TGTGCCAGCAGCTTCCGGCCGGGACAGGGAATCTCTGGAAACACCATATATTTT. It specifies CASSFRPGQGISGNTIYF.

The chain combines TRBV19 with TRBJ1-6, with 8 bases identical to TRBD1. Germline trimming cut 7 bases from V and 13 bases from J; bases unmatched to any gene: 9. Germline V lookup: CDR1 LNHDA, CDR2 SQIVND (reference sequence). There are 13 residues in the CDR3. CDR3: CASTGTGITPLHF. In DNA form, the CDR3 reads TGTGCCAGTACCGGGACAGGCATTACCCCCCTCCACTTT.

This clone was detected only a few times. This sequence joins TRBV5-5 and TRBJ2-3, with TRBD2 identical over 9 bases. The CDR3 runs to 16 residues. Trimming removed 0 bases from V and 3 bases from J; junction bases left unmatched: 5. Germline assignment: CDR1 SGHKS and CDR2 YYEKEE (reference sequence). The DNA for the CDR3 is TGTGCCAGCAGCTTGGAGGGACTAGCACGAACAGATACGCAGTATTTT. Translation gives CASSLEGLARTDTQYF. Using reference TRBV5-5 and TRBJ2-3 for the parts outside the CDR3, the full variable domain is DAGVTQSPTHLIKTRGQQVTLRCSPISGHKSVSWYQQVLGQGPQFIFQYYEKEERGRGNFPDRFSARQFPNYSSELNVNALLLGDSALYLCASSLEGLARTDTQYFGPGTRLTVL.

The chain is built from TRBV5-8 and TRBJ2-5; 12 bases line up with TRBD1. J lost 5 bases, V lost 5 bases, and 10 bases had no gene match. This CDR3 spans 16 amino acids. In germline, CDR1 is SGHTS, CDR2 YDEGEE. The CDR3 sequence: CASRPTGTGGAETQYF. The CDR3 DNA is TGTGCCAGCAGACCCACCGGGACAGGGGGCGCGGAGACCCAGTACTTC.

The chain uses TRBV5-1 and TRBJ2-3; maybe TRBD2 (6 bases). The germline V gene encodes CDR1 SGHRS and CDR2 YFSETQ. The ends were cut back, 5 bases at V and 2 bases at J, with 15 bases in the middle. The CDR3 is 15 residues long. The DNA for the CDR3 is TGCGCCAGCAGAAGACCTTCGGGGGTCACAGATACGCAGTATTTT. Amino acids: CASRRPSGVTDTQYF.

V gene TRBV6-5 combines with J gene TRBJ2-7; D is uncertain. V lost 8 bases, J lost 0 bases, and 17 bases lay in between. The CDR3 is 15 residues long. Looked up from germline, CDR1 is MNHEY and CDR2 is SVGAGI. The CDR3 loop is CASRPGDAGSYEQYF. DNA for the CDR3: TGTGCCAGCCGACCGGGTGATGCCGGCTCCTACGAGCAGTACTTC.

The gene calls are TRBV20-1 and TRBJ1-6; perhaps TRBD1 as D (5 bases). Germline loops: CDR1 DFQATT, CDR2 SNEGSKA (reference sequence). The CDR3 extends over 11 amino acids. With 5 bases removed from V and 8 bases from J, the gap between germline ends came to 7 bases. CDR3 sequence: CSAATDSPLHF. The CDR3 nucleotides are TGCAGTGCTGCGACAGATTCACCCCTCCACTTT.

CDR3 nucleotide sequence: TGTGCCAGCGGGAACTATCATAGCGGGGCCACCTACGAGCAGTACTTC. The encoded protein is CASGNYHSGATYEQYF. This chain uses TRBV6-6 with TRBJ2-7; 8 bases line up with TRBD2. The trim removed 8 bases at V and 2 bases at J, leaving 14 bases unmatched. The CDR3 runs to 16 residues. Germline CDR1 is MNHNY and CDR2 is SVGAGI (reference sequence).

This clone was observed a few times. The chain joins TRBV2 to TRBJ1-5; unclear D gene. Germline lookup yields CDR1 SNHLY and CDR2 FYNNEI. Trimming took 2 bases from V and 7 from J, leaving 6 bases between them. The length of the CDR3 is 12 residues. The DNA of the CDR3 is TGTGCCAGCAGTGAACGGCGGCAGCCCCAGCATTTT. This gives the protein CASSERRQPQHF.

The chain recombines TRBV6-2 or TRBV6-3 with TRBJ1-6; D is ambiguous. Per the germline V gene, CDR1 is MNHEY and CDR2 is SVGEGT. Between the trimmed V and J ends, which lost 5 bases and 3 bases, there was a span of 11 bases. The CDR3 spans 15 residues. The CDR3 spells CASSQTAVYNSPLHF. Here the CDR3 DNA reads TGTGCCAGCAGTCAAACAGCCGTCTATAATTCACCCCTCCACTTT.

The CDR3 nucleotides read TGTGCCAGCAGTCCCGACAGGGGGGGGCAGTACTTC. Translating it yields CASSPDRGGQYF. The chain employs TRBV12-3 or TRBV12-4 and TRBJ2-7; 9 bases match TRBD1. Trimming cost V 5 bases and J 9 bases; bases outside gene matches: 5. The CDR3 loop spans 12 amino acids.

The V gene is TRBV18, the J gene TRBJ2-2, with TRBD1 matching 9 bases. J gave up 3 bases and V 4 bases, and 3 bases lay outside the gene matches. Germline CDR1 KGHSH, CDR2 LQKENI. The CDR3 is made up of 15 amino acids. The CDR3 DNA reads TGTGCCAGCTCACGCCGGGACAGGGACACCGGGGAGCTGTTTTTT. Its translation: CASSRRDRDTGELFF.

This clone was seen more than once but under ten times. V is TRBV4-1 and J is TRBJ2-2; 9 nucleotides align to TRBD2. Germline V gene data show CDR1 as MGHRA and CDR2 as YSYEKL. The CDR3 is made up of 18 amino acids. Trimming cost V 2 bases and J 5 bases; bases outside gene matches: 12. The CDR3 sequence is CASSQIRTRAGGTGELFF. The CDR3 nucleotides read TGCGCCAGCAGCCAAATTCGCACGCGAGCGGGGGGAACCGGGGAGCTGTTTTTT.

V and J are TRBV7-8 and TRBJ1-2; the D is unclear. CDR3 length: 14 amino acids. Germline lookup yields CDR1 SGHVS and CDR2 FQNEAQ. Between the trimmed V and J ends, which lost 4 bases and 5 bases, there was a span of 14 bases. As DNA, the CDR3 is TGTGCCAGCAGCTCCCAGCCAGCGATTTATGGCTACACCTTC. Its translation: CASSSQPAIYGYTF.

The chain has TRBV13 and TRBJ2-3; D uncertain. Germline CDR1 reads PRHDT; CDR2 reads FYEKMQ (reference sequence). Trimming took 2 bases from V and 3 from J, leaving 9 bases between them. The CDR3 consists of 14 residues. CDR3 bases: TGTGCCAGCAGCTTACGCCTTACTACAGATACGCAGTATTTT. Its translation is CASSLRLTTDTQYF.

The chain employs TRBV19 and TRBJ1-4, with D possibly TRBD1 on 6 matching bases. V was shortened by 5 bases and J by 8 bases, with 21 bases between the two germline ends. CDR1 and CDR2 (germline): LNHDA, SQIVND (reference sequence). CDR3 length: 16 amino acids. The CDR3 sequence is CASSPPGRRRGEKLFF. The CDR3 nucleotides are TGTGCCAGTAGTCCACCGGGCCGTCGAAGGGGGGAAAAACTGTTTTTT.

The chain uses TRBV7-7 and TRBJ2-1; 11 nucleotides agree with TRBD2. The CDR3 totals 16 residues. With 5 bases clipped from V and 7 bases from J, the junction kept 10 bases outside the gene matches. The germline V gene encodes CDR1 SSHAT and CDR2 FNYEAQ (reference sequence). The CDR3 coding sequence is TGTGCCAGCAGCCGAATACTAGCGGGGGCGGGGAATGAGCAGTTCTTC. Protein product: CASSRILAGAGNEQFF.

This clone was seen a single time. The rearrangement links TRBV5-6 to TRBJ2-3, with 8 nucleotides matching TRBD1. In germline, CDR1 is SGHDT, CDR2 YYEEEE. The CDR3 covers 15 residues. J was trimmed by 4 bases and V by 4 bases; bases with no gene match: 8. The CDR3 sequence is CASSKGQVRADTQYF. CDR3 sequence (DNA): TGTGCCAGCAGCAAGGGACAGGTTCGGGCAGATACGCAGTATTTT.

The J gene is TRBJ2-1, the V gene TRBV7-9; tentatively, D is TRBD2 (5 bases). CDR3 length equals 14 residues. Germline V lookup: CDR1 SEHNR, CDR2 FQNEAQ (reference sequence). V lost 1 base, J lost 7 bases, and 11 bases lay in between. CDR3 protein: CASSLELEWNEQFF. CDR3 nucleotide sequence: TGTGCCAGCAGCTTAGAACTAGAGTGGAATGAGCAGTTCTTC.

This chain joins TRBV27 and TRBJ2-5, with 8 bases identical to TRBD2. This CDR3 is 18 amino acids long. V was clipped by 4 bases and J by 1 base; unmatched bases: 14. Germline V CDR1 and CDR2: MNHEY, SMNVEV (reference sequence). The CDR3 DNA reads TGTGCCAGCAGTTCGGACATAACCGGGACTAGAGGCCAAGAGACCCAGTACTTC. This encodes CASSSDITGTRGQETQYF.

The chain combines TRBV5-1 with TRBJ2-7; D may be TRBD2 (6 bases). Per the germline V gene, CDR1 is SGHRS and CDR2 is YFSETQ. This CDR3 region has 14 residues. V was pared by 0 bases and J by 3 bases, with 10 bases between. The CDR3 coding sequence is TGCGCCAGCAGCTTGGGCCCAGCGGGCTACGAGCAGTACTTC. Translation: CASSLGPAGYEQYF.

The chain carries TRBV29-1 and TRBJ2-7; 12 bases match TRBD2. Germline V gene data show CDR1 as SQVTM and CDR2 as ANQGSEA. The CDR3 spans 14 residues. The trim removed 4 bases at V and 7 bases at J, leaving 8 bases unmatched. This CDR3 is CSVVASGGAGEQYF. Written as DNA, the CDR3 is TGCAGCGTTGTCGCTAGCGGGGGGGCTGGGGAGCAGTACTTC.

This chain joins TRBV11-2 and TRBJ2-1, with 10 bases fitting TRBD2. CDR1 and CDR2 (germline): SGHAT, FQNNGV. V trimming: 6 bases; J trimming: 12 bases; junction bases outside the gene matches: 14. The CDR3 has 15 amino acids. The DNA for the CDR3 is TGTGCCAGCAGTCAAACCGGGACTAGCGCCCGCTTGCAGTTCTTC. Amino acid sequence: CASSQTGTSARLQFF.